The sequence of this T cell receptor beta chain was determined in a study of cytomegalovirus exposure and HLA in healthy donors. Study background: Prior work identified 100 million to 130 million unique TCR beta sequences in some 180 million T cells.

PCR employed 60 Vbeta and 13 Jbeta primers. Method: immunoSEQ multiplex PCR; TCRdb's copy keeps in-frame clones and lacks some. The sample shows over 110,000 clones, about four fifths of them seen only once. Source material: PBMCs. The sequence derives from a male donor in good health and CMV-seronegative.

The CDR3 nucleotides read TGTGCCAGTAGTATCGGATACGGGAGGAGCTCCTACGAGCAGTACTTC. Translation gives CASSIGYGRSSYEQYF. The chain has TRBV19 and TRBJ2-7; 7 bases map to TRBD2. J was trimmed by 0 bases and V by 3 bases; bases with no gene match: 8. Per germline, CDR1 LNHDA and CDR2 SQIVND (reference sequence). This CDR3 comprises 16 residues.